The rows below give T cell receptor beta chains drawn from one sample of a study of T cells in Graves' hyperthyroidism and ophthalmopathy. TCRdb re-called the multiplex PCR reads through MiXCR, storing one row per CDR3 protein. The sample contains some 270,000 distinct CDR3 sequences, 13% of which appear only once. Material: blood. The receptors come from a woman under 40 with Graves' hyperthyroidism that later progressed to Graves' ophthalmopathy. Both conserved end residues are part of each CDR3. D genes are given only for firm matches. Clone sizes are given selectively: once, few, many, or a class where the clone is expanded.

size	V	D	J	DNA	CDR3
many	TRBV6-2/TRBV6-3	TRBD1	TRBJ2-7	TGTGCCAGCAGTTACCTCGGGACAGGGGTGGATGAGCAGTACTTC	CASSYLGTGVDEQYF
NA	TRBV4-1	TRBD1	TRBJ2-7	TGCGCCAGCAGCCAAGATCGGACAGGGGGGTATTCCGAGCAGTACTTC	CASSQDRTGGYSEQYF
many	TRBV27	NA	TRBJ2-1	TGTGCCAGCAAGGGAGTGTACAATGAGCAGTTCTTC	CASKGVYNEQFF
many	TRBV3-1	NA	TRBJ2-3	TGTGCCAGCAGCCCTACAGGGACGTGGGCAGATACGCAGTATTTT	CASSPTGTWADTQYF
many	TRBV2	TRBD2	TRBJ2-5	TGTGCCAGCAGGAGGAGCGGGACTAGCGGCCAAGAGACCCAGTACTTC	CASRRSGTSGQETQYF
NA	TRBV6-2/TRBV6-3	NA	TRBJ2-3	TGTGCCAGCAGTTACTTGGAGGCGCAGTATTTT	CASSYLEAQYF
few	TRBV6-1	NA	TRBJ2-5	TGTGCCAGCAGTGAGGGCCCAGGGCCTGGGGGGACCCAGTACTTC	CASSEGPGPGGTQYF
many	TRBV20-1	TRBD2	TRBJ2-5	TGCAGTGCTAGAGGGGCGGGAGGGGCAGAGACCCAGTACTTC	CSARGAGGAETQYF
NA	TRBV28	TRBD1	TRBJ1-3	TGTGCCAGCAGAAGAGACAGGGTTTCAGAAAACACCATATATTTT	CASRRDRVSENTIYF
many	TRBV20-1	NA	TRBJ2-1	TGCAGTGCTAGTAGCCCCCCGAGCAATGAGCAGTTCTTC	CSASSPPSNEQFF
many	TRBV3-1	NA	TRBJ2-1	TGTGCCAGCAGCCAAATCCCCGGTGGAAGAGGGCAGTTCTTC	CASSQIPGGRGQFF
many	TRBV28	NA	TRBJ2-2	TGTGCCAGCCAAAACCCAAAGGAGCTGTTTTTT	CASQNPKELFF
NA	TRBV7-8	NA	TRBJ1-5	TGTGCCAGCAGCTTAAATCGGGACCCCCAGCCCCAGCATTTT	CASSLNRDPQPQHF
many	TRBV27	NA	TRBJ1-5	TGTGCCAGCGGAACAGGGCACTATCAGCCCCAGCATTTT	CASGTGHYQPQHF
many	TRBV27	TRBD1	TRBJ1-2	TGTGCCAGCAGTGACCTCCGGGACAGTCTTGGCCGTGGGGGCTACACCTTC	CASSDLRDSLGRGGYTF
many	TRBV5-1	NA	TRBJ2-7	TGCGCCAGCAGCTTGGCATTGGGGTACTCCTACGAGCAGTACTTC	CASSLALGYSYEQYF
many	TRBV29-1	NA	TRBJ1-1	TGCAGCGTTGAAGGGAACACTGAAGCTTTCTTT	CSVEGNTEAFF
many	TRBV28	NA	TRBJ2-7	TGTGCCAGCATGCAGGGGTGGGAGCAGTACTTC	CASMQGWEQYF
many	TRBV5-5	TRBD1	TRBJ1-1	TGTGCCAGCAGCTTGGGGGAAGGGGGCAACACTGAAGCTTTCTTT	CASSLGEGGNTEAFF
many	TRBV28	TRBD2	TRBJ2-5	TGTGCCAGCAGTTCCCAGGCGGGGGGGGAAGAGACCCAGTACTTC	CASSSQAGGEETQYF
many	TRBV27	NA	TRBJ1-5	TGTGCCAGCAGTTTATTGGGTAAGGGACCCGATAGCAATCAGCCCCAGCATTTT	CASSLLGKGPDSNQPQHF
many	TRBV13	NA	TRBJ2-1	TGTGCCAGCAGCTTGGCGGGGTCCGGGCAGTTCTTC	CASSLAGSGQFF
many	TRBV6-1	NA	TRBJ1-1	TGTGCCAGCAGAACCGGACAGCACACTGAAGCTTTCTTT	CASRTGQHTEAFF
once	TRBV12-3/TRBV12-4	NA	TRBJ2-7	TGTGCCAGCAGTTTATCGGAAAGCTCCTACGAGCAGTACTTC	CASSLSESSYEQYF
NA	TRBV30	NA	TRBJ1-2	TGTGCCTGGAGTAATATGTACGGCTACACCTTC	CAWSNMYGYTF
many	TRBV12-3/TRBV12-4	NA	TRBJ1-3	TGTGCCAGCAGTTCCTTAGCGAGTCACTCTGGAAACACCATATATTTT	CASSSLASHSGNTIYF
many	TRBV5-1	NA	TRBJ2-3	TGCGCCAGCCAGGGGAATACGCAGTATTTT	CASQGNTQYF
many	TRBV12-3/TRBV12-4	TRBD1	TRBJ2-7	TGTGCCAGCAGGACCGGGACAGGGGGCGACGAGCAGTACTTC	CASRTGTGGDEQYF
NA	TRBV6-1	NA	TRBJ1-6	TGTGCCAGCAGTGACCTCAGGGGAGATAATTCACCCCTCCACTTT	CASSDLRGDNSPLHF
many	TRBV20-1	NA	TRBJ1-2	TGCAGTGCCCGAGACACGGCGAGGGCTGGCTACACCTTC	CSARDTARAGYTF
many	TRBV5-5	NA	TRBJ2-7	TGTGCCAGCGACTTAGCCCCGGGACCTCCTACGGAGCAGTACTTC	CASDLAPGPPTEQYF
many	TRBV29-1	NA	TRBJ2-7	TGCAGCATAAGACAAGGCTCCTACGAGCAGTACTTC	CSIRQGSYEQYF
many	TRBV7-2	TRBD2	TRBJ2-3	TGTGCCAGCAGTTTAGCGGGAATAACAGATACGCAGTATTTT	CASSLAGITDTQYF
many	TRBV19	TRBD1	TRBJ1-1	TGTGCCAGTAGCCTCCCAGACAGGGAGCACACTGAAGCTTTCTTT	CASSLPDREHTEAFF
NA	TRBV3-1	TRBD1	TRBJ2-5	TGTGCCAGCAGCCTCAAGTTTGCCGGTTTCGGGACAGGTCAAGAGACCCAGTACTTC	CASSLKFAGFGTGQETQYF
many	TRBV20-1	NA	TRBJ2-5	TGCAGTGCCACAGAAGAGACCCAGTACTTC	CSATEETQYF
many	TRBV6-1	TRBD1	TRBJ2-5	TGTGCCAGCAGGAACAGGGGGCTTGGGGAGACCCAGTACTTC	CASRNRGLGETQYF
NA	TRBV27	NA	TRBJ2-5	TGTGCCAGCAGTCTCCGAGGCAGTATGGAAGGAGAGACCCAGTACTTC	CASSLRGSMEGETQYF
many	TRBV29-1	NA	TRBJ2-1	TGCAGCGGGGCCGGGGCAGCCAGCGAGGATGAGCAGTTCTTC	CSGAGAASEDEQFF
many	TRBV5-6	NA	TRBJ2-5	TGTGCCAGCAGCTACTTGGAGACCCAGTACTTC	CASSYLETQYF
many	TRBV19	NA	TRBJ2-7	TGTGCCAGTAGTACCCGGGACGCCGCCTACGAGCAGTACTTC	CASSTRDAAYEQYF
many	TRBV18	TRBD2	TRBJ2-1	TGTGCCAGCTCACCACCGTCGACTAGCGGGAGATATGAGCAGTTCTTC	CASSPPSTSGRYEQFF
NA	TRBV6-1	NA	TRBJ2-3	TGTGCCAGCAGGAGGACACCGAGCACAGATACGCAGTATTTT	CASRRTPSTDTQYF
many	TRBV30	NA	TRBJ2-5	TGTGCCTGGAGTGTAGATGGCCCGACGGAGTACTTC	CAWSVDGPTEYF
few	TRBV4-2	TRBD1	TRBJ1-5	TGTGCCAGCAGCCAAGTCTTGGGGACAGGCGCCAACCCGAATCAGCCCCAGCATTTT	CASSQVLGTGANPNQPQHF
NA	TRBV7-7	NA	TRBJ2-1	TGTGCTAGCAGCTCCGGGACCCCGGGGTCCTACAATGAGCAGTTCTTC	CASSSGTPGSYNEQFF
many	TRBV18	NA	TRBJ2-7	TGTGCCAGCTCACCTACTTACGCTAGCTCCTACGAGCAGTACTTC	CASSPTYASSYEQYF
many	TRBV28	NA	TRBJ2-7	TGTGCCAGCAGTTCCAGCGGAGAAACCTACGAGCAGTACTTC	CASSSSGETYEQYF